Listed below are T cell receptor beta chains from one sample, sequenced in a study of blood T cells in healthy people across ages. Each CDR3 protein is one row after TCRdb ran MiXCR on the 5' RACE reads. The sample contains about 1.6 million distinct CDR3 sequences, 34% of which appear only once. The specimen was blood. The receptor source for this set is a woman between 25 and 40 years old in good health. Both conserved end residues are part of each CDR3. A D gene is named only where the DNA matches it firmly. Size tells how often a clone was seen (once, few, many) or the class of an expanded clone, and some rows leave it out.

cdr3_length,clone_size,d_call,j_call,v_call,cdr3_nt,cdr3_aa
16,-,-,TRBJ2-7,TRBV7-2,TGTGCCAGCAGCCATGGGGGGGGACATCACCCCTACGAGCAGTACTTC,CASSHGGGHHPYEQYF
19,-,-,TRBJ2-3,TRBV12-3/TRBV12-4,TGTGCCAGCAGTTTATTCCCCCGCGGCGGTAGCAGTATCACAGATACGCAGTATTTT,CASSLFPRGGSSITDTQYF
14,-,-,TRBJ1-2,TRBV10-3,TGTGCCACATCAGCGAGGGACACCGCACATGGCTACACCTTC,CATSARDTAHGYTF
10,many,-,TRBJ1-2,TRBV29-1,TGCAGCGTGAGTGACTATGGCTACACCTTC,CSVSDYGYTF
13,few,-,TRBJ2-5,TRBV6-5,TGTGCCAGCAGACATGGGACCCAAGAGACCCAGTACTTC,CASRHGTQETQYF
14,-,TRBD1,TRBJ2-4,TRBV30,TGTGCCTTGAACCGGGACAGGGGGCGCAAGGAGCAGTACTTC,CALNRDRGRKEQYF
14,-,TRBD1,TRBJ1-1,TRBV9,TGTGCCAGCAGCGATCGGGACAGGGGAACTGAAGCTTTCTTT,CASSDRDRGTEAFF
14,-,-,TRBJ1-5,TRBV7-2,TGTGCCAGCAGCTTTGGGGACGGTAATCAGCCCCAGCATTTT,CASSFGDGNQPQHF
14,many,-,TRBJ2-5,TRBV7-2,TGTGCCAGCAGCTTAGCGAAAACTGGCGAGACCCAGTACTTC,CASSLAKTGETQYF
10,few,-,TRBJ1-6,TRBV7-2,TGTGCTATACGGGTGCAGCTCCTCCACTTT,CAIRVQLLHF
14,few,-,TRBJ2-7,TRBV7-6,TGTGCCAGCAGCTTAGTGGCTCCGGCTGGGGAGCAGTACTTC,CASSLVAPAGEQYF
16,-,-,TRBJ2-5,TRBV7-7,TGTGCCAGCAGCTTGGGCCGGGGGGCCGTGTCAGAGACCCAGTACTTC,CASSLGRGAVSETQYF
16,-,-,TRBJ2-1,TRBV7-3,TGTGCCAGCAGCCTCATCCTGGGGAGCTCCTACAATGAGCAGTTCTTC,CASSLILGSSYNEQFF
16,-,-,TRBJ2-3,TRBV12-3/TRBV12-4,TGTGCCAGCAGTTTACCCCGGTCACTCAGCGCAGATACGCAGTATTTT,CASSLPRSLSADTQYF
15,-,TRBD1,TRBJ2-7,TRBV18,TGTGCCAGCTCACCACCGGACAGGGTAGGGTACGAGCAGTACTTC,CASSPPDRVGYEQYF
14,-,-,TRBJ1-5,TRBV20-1,TGCAGTGCTCAAGAGGGGGGACTAAATCAGCCCCAGCATTTT,CSAQEGGLNQPQHF
11,-,-,TRBJ2-1,TRBV2,TGTGCCAGCAGTGAAGGCCGGGTACAGTTCTTC,CASSEGRVQFF
13,few,TRBD2,TRBJ2-5,TRBV29-1,TGCAGCGTTTTTCGGGGGGGCCAGGAGACCCAGTACTTC,CSVFRGGQETQYF
16,many,TRBD2,TRBJ2-3,TRBV5-1,TGCGCCAGCAGCTTGAATGCGGGGGGGAGCACAGATACGCAGTATTTT,CASSLNAGGSTDTQYF
16,-,TRBD2,TRBJ2-5,TRBV20-1,TGCAGTGCTAGTGTCGGGCTAGCGGGGAGCCAAGAGACCCAGTACTTC,CSASVGLAGSQETQYF
14,-,-,TRBJ2-5,TRBV5-5,TGTGCCAGCAGCGCACTAGCTGCTGTAGAGACCCAGTACTTC,CASSALAAVETQYF
16,-,-,TRBJ2-7,TRBV15,TGTGCCACCAGCAGAGATCTAATCGGGACCCCCTACGAGCAGTACTTC,CATSRDLIGTPYEQYF
15,-,TRBD2,TRBJ2-2,TRBV5-1,TGCGCCAGCACGCGGGGCGGGGGACCCACCGGGGAGCTGTTTTTT,CASTRGGGPTGELFF
16,few,TRBD2,TRBJ2-1,TRBV7-9,TGTGCCAGCAGCCGGGCGCGGGGGAGTCTCTACAATGAGCAGTTCTTC,CASSRARGSLYNEQFF
15,-,TRBD1,TRBJ2-3,TRBV4-1,TGCGCCAGCAGCCAACGACAGGGTCCCACAGATACGCAGTATTTT,CASSQRQGPTDTQYF
15,-,-,TRBJ2-5,TRBV20-1,TGCAGTGCTAGAGTCGAAGAACAGGGCCAAGAGACCCAGTACTTC,CSARVEEQGQETQYF
15,-,-,TRBJ1-5,TRBV29-1,TGCAGCGTTGTTAAGGAGGGGTTTGGCAATCAGCCCCAGCATTTT,CSVVKEGFGNQPQHF
13,few,-,TRBJ1-2,TRBV30,TGTGCCTGGAGCCTAGGACCAAACTATGGCTACACCTTC,CAWSLGPNYGYTF
20,once,-,TRBJ2-7,TRBV7-8,TGTGCCAGCAGCCCGAAGGTGTTGGGGGTCCGTCAAGAGGGTCCCTACGAGCAGTACTTC,CASSPKVLGVRQEGPYEQYF
18,-,TRBD2,TRBJ2-5,TRBV12-5,TGTGCTAGTGTCTTGCGAACCTCAACTAGCGGAGTACAAGAGACCCAGTACTTC,CASVLRTSTSGVQETQYF
15,-,-,TRBJ1-4,TRBV6-1,TGTGCCAGCAGTGAATCAACCAAGGGGGTCGAAAAACTGTTTTTT,CASSESTKGVEKLFF
13,many,-,TRBJ1-5,TRBV6-1,TGTGCCAGCAGTGAGGGGAGCAATCAGCCCCAGCATTTT,CASSEGSNQPQHF
17,-,TRBD2,TRBJ2-2,TRBV5-1,TGCGCCAGCAGCTCTCCACGGGGGGGCTTCAACACCGGGGAGCTGTTTTTT,CASSSPRGGFNTGELFF
17,-,TRBD1,TRBJ2-1,TRBV20-1,TGCAGTGCTAGAGATTTACGGGGACAGGGATCATACAATGAGCAGTTCTTC,CSARDLRGQGSYNEQFF
15,many,TRBD1,TRBJ2-7,TRBV29-1,TGCAGCGTTCAACTCCGGGACAGGAGCTCCTACGAGCAGTACTTC,CSVQLRDRSSYEQYF
12,-,TRBD1,TRBJ1-2,TRBV30,TGTGCCTGGATGGACAGGGGGCCTGGCTACACCTTC,CAWMDRGPGYTF
13,few,-,TRBJ1-1,TRBV10-3,TGTGCCATTTCCCTGGGGGAAAACACCGAAGCTTTCTTT,CAISLGENTEAFF
16,few,TRBD2,TRBJ2-1,TRBV20-1,TGCAGTGCTCCGGACCCACTAGCGGGAGGGTACAATGAGCAGTTCTTC,CSAPDPLAGGYNEQFF
14,once,TRBD2,TRBJ2-1,TRBV5-1,TGCGCCAGCAGCGAGGGACTAGTGAAAGATGAGCAGTTCTTC,CASSEGLVKDEQFF
13,-,-,TRBJ1-2,TRBV18,TGTGCCAGCTCACCCGAACGGAACTATGGCTACACCTTC,CASSPERNYGYTF
17,-,TRBD2,TRBJ2-1,TRBV9,TGTGCCAGCAGCGACAGTGAGACTAGCGGGAGTCGTAATGAGCAGTTCTTC,CASSDSETSGSRNEQFF
15,few,-,TRBJ1-2,TRBV3-1,TGTGCCAGCAGTCCCTCCCGACAGCGGGGGTATGGCTACACCTTC,CASSPSRQRGYGYTF
16,few,TRBD2,TRBJ2-7,TRBV7-2,TGTGCCAGCAGCCGTACCCCGACTAGCGGTCCCTACGAGCAGTACTTC,CASSRTPTSGPYEQYF
14,-,-,TRBJ2-3,TRBV7-9,TGTGCCAGCAGCTTAGCACACCGCACAGATACGCAGTATTTT,CASSLAHRTDTQYF
15,few,TRBD2,TRBJ2-7,TRBV7-9,TGTGCCAGCAGCTCTAGCGGGGGGGCCTCCTACGAGCAGTACTTC,CASSSSGGASYEQYF
14,-,-,TRBJ2-7,TRBV9,TGTGCCAGCAGCGTCGGGGACCAGACCTACGAGCAGTACTTC,CASSVGDQTYEQYF
13,-,TRBD1,TRBJ1-2,TRBV20-1,TGCAGTGCTAGGGGACAGGGAACCTATGGCTACACCTTC,CSARGQGTYGYTF